A single sample gave rise to the 9 T cell receptor beta chains below, sequenced in a study of T cell responses to AZD1222 COVID-19 vaccine. Using immunoSEQ multiplex PCR, the repertoire was profiled, and TCRdb retains in-frame clones only, with some absent. The data contain about 120,000 clones, more than 80% of them singletons. The source material was peripheral blood, sampled on day 0 of AZD1222 vaccination. All receptors come from an adult in good health.

The rearrangement uses TRBV4-3 and TRBJ2-1; 9 nucleotides match TRBD1. V gave up 1 base and J gave up 7 bases; unmatched junction bases: 11. This CDR3 region has 17 residues. Germline-derived CDR1 and CDR2 are LGHNA and YSLEER. The CDR3 DNA is TGCGCCAGCAGCCAAGGGAACCACAGGGGGCTGGGAAATGAGCAGTTCTTC. It specifies CASSQGNHRGLGNEQFF.

A few counts support this clone. V and J are TRBV6-1 and TRBJ2-7; the D gene is possibly TRBD2 (7 bases). The CDR3 is 16 residues long. With 2 bases removed from V and 2 bases from J, the gap between germline ends came to 16 bases. Germline V gene sequence: CDR1 MNHNS, CDR2 SASEGT. In DNA, the CDR3 is TGTGCCAGCAGTGAACGCGGGGGCACCAGCCCCTACGAGCAGTACTTC. It codes for CASSERGGTSPYEQYF.

CDR3 in amino acids: CASSWSSYNEQFF. The CDR3 DNA reads TGTGCCAGCAGCTGGAGCTCCTACAATGAGCAGTTCTTC. V and J are TRBV7-2 and TRBJ2-1; D not resolved. V was shortened by 4 bases and J by 0 bases, with 4 bases between the two germline ends. The germline V gene encodes CDR1 SGHTA and CDR2 FQGNSA. The CDR3 is 13 amino acids. The full variable domain, with the rest looked up from reference TRBV7-2 and TRBJ2-1, is GAGVSQSPSNKVTEKGKDVELRCDPISGHTALYWYRQSLGQGLEFLIYFQGNSAPDKSGLPSDRFSAERTGGSVSTLTIQRTQQEDSAVYLCASSWSSYNEQFFGPGTRLTVL.

To note about this clone: The sample holds other DNA sequences that translate to the same CDR3. V and J are TRBV28 and TRBJ2-7, with no clear D. The CDR3 runs 11 residues. Deletions cut 4 bases from V and 4 bases from J, with 5 bases between. Per germline, CDR1 MDHEN and CDR2 SYDVKM. The CDR3 is CASSWSYEQYF. CDR3 bases: TGTGCCAGCAGTTGGAGTTACGAGCAGTACTTC.

The CDR3 region is CASSYRGIETQYF. The CDR3 DNA reads TGTGCCAGCAGTTATCGGGGTATAGAGACCCAGTACTTC. This chain joins TRBV6-2 or TRBV6-3 and TRBJ2-5; D perhaps matches TRBD2 (5 bases). Germline loops: CDR1 MNHEY, CDR2 SVGEGT. The CDR3 has 13 amino acids. V lost 3 bases to trimming and J lost 4 bases, with 9 bases between them.

The table lists this clone with a few counts. The V and J genes are TRBV7-9 and TRBJ1-5, with TRBD1 as a possible D gene (5 bases). Trimming cost V 1 base and J 0 bases, with 13 bases left between them. CDR1 is SEHNR, CDR2 FQNEAQ, per germline (reference sequence). The CDR3 has 17 residues. The CDR3 nucleotides are TGTGCCAGCAGCTTAGGAGGGACGAGCTATAGCAATCAGCCCCAGCATTTT. It encodes CASSLGGTSYSNQPQHF.

V is TRBV9 and J is TRBJ1-2, with D maybe TRBD1 (5 bases). Looked up from germline, CDR1 is SGDLS and CDR2 is YYNGEE. CDR3 length equals 14 residues. V dropped 4 bases and J dropped 5 bases, with 15 bases sitting between them. For the CDR3, the DNA is TGTGCCAGCAGCACCAAGGACGGGGGTTATGGCTACACCTTC. It translates to CASSTKDGGYGYTF.

This CDR3 is CASTGSPTKNIQYF. CDR3 bases: TGTGCCAGCACGGGCAGTCCGACCAAAAACATTCAGTACTTC. The gene calls are TRBV28 and TRBJ2-4; no reliable D call. Between the trimmed V and J ends, which lost 7 bases and 2 bases, there was a span of 12 bases. The V gene's germline CDR1 is MDHEN and CDR2 SYDVKM. CDR3 length equals 14 residues. Full variable domain (rest looked up from reference TRBV28 and TRBJ2-4): DVKVTQSSRYLVKRTGEKVFLECVQDMDHENMFWYRQDPGLGLRLIYFSYDVKMKEKGDIPEGYSVSREKKERFSLILESASTNQTSMYLCASTGSPTKNIQYFGAGTRLSVL.

The chain has TRBV7-3 and TRBJ2-2; either TRBD1 or TRBD2 may fit D (5 bases each). Germline V gene lookup returns CDR1 SGHTA and CDR2 FQGTGA. The CDR3 extends over 17 amino acids. The V end lost 4 bases, the J end lost 3 bases, and 18 bases lay between the germline ends. CDR3 loop: CASSSHPQVGDTGELFF. DNA for the CDR3: TGTGCCAGCAGCTCCCATCCTCAGGTGGGGGACACCGGGGAGCTGTTTTTT.